This passage covers 3 T cell receptor beta chains from one sample sequenced in a study of cytomegalovirus exposure and HLA in healthy donors. Use of 60 Vbeta and 13 Jbeta primers characterized the PCR. Libraries were prepared by immunoSEQ multiplex PCR; TCRdb keeps only in-frame clonotypes and omits some of them. This sample carries about 57,000 clones, approximately 80% of them seen once, and the ten largest clones take roughly 4.5%. Sequences were obtained from PBMCs. The receptors shown here come from a man younger than 45 in good health and CMV-seronegative.

The chain is built from TRBV18 and TRBJ2-4; 8 bases line up with TRBD2. The CDR3 has 18 residues. V shed 3 bases, J shed 13 bases, and the junction held 23 bases outside the gene matches. CDR1 and CDR2 (germline): KGHSH, LQKENI. As DNA, the CDR3 is TGTGCCAGCTCACCTCCCTCTTCAGCGGGAGTCTTTGTAGGGTTCCAGTACTTC. This encodes CASSPPSSAGVFVGFQYF.

The V call is TRBV5-4, the J call TRBJ2-1; TRBD2 matches at 11 bases. V trimming: 4 bases; J trimming: 7 bases; junction bases outside the gene matches: 10. CDR3 length equals 16 residues. Germline V CDR1 and CDR2: SGHNT, YYREEE (reference sequence). CDR3 DNA sequence: TGTGCCAGCAGCGGTAGGGGACTAGCGGAGGTAAATGAGCAGTTCTTC. Translated, it gives CASSGRGLAEVNEQFF. Using reference TRBV5-4 and TRBJ2-1 for the parts outside the CDR3, the full variable domain is ETGVTQSPTHLIKTRGQQVTLRCSSQSGHNTVSWYQQALGQGPQFIFQYYREEENGRGNFPPRFSGLQFPNYSSELNVNALELDDSALYLCASSGRGLAEVNEQFFGPGTRLTVL.

The CDR3 DNA reads as TGTGCCAGCAGTCTGGGAGGGGAATCCTATAATTCACCCCTCCACTTT. Protein: CASSLGGESYNSPLHF. The chain couples TRBV28 to TRBJ1-6; a weak D match, TRBD1 (5 bases). This CDR3 is built from 16 residues. The germline V and J ends were trimmed by 5 bases and 1 base, with 12 bases remaining between them. CDR1 and CDR2 (germline): MDHEN, SYDVKM.